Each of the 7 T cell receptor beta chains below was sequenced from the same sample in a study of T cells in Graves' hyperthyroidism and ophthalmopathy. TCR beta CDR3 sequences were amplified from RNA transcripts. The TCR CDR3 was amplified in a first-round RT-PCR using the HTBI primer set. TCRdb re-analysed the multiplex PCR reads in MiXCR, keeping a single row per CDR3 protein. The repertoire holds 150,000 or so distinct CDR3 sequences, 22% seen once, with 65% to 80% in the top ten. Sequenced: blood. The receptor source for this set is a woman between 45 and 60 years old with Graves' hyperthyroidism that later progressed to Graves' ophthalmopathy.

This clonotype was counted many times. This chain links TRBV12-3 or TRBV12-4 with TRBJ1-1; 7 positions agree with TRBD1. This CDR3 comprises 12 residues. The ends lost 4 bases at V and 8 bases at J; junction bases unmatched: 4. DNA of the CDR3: TGTGCCAGCAGTTACGGACAGGTGGAAGCTTTCTTT. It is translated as CASSYGQVEAFF.

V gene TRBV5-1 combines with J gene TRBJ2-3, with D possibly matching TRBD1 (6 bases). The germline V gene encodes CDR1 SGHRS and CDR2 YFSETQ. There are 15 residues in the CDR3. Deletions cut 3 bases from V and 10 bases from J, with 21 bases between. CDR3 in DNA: TGCGCCAGCAGCTCGGACAGTCTACGACTTGGTGCGCAGTATTTT. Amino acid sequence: CASSSDSLRLGAQYF.

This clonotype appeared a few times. This chain's CDR3 is CSARSDGTAYGYTF. CDR3 bases: TGCAGTGCTAGATCAGATGGGACTGCCTATGGCTACACCTTC. The chain uses TRBV20-1 and TRBJ1-2, with D possibly matching TRBD1 (5 bases). This CDR3 has 14 residues. The germline V gene encodes CDR1 DFQATT and CDR2 SNEGSKA (reference sequence). The ends were cut back, 2 bases at V and 4 bases at J, with 14 bases in the middle.

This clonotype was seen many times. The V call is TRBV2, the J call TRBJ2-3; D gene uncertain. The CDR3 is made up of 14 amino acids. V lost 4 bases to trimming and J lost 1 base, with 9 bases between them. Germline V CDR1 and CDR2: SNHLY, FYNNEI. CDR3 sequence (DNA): TGTGCCAGCAGTGTGAGAGAGGGCACAGATACGCAGTATTTT. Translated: CASSVREGTDTQYF. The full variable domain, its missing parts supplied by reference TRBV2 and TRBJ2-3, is EPEVTQTPSHQVTQMGQEVILRCVPISNHLYFYWYRQILGQKVEFLVSFYNNEISEKSEIFDDQFSVERPDGSNFTLKIRSTKLEDSAMYFCASSVREGTDTQYFGPGTRLTVL.

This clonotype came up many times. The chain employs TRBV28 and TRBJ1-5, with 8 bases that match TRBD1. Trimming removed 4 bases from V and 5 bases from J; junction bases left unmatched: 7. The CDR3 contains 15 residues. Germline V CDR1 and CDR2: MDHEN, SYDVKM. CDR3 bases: TGTGCCAGCAGTTGGAGCATACAGGGGGATCAGCCCCAGCATTTT. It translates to CASSWSIQGDQPQHF.

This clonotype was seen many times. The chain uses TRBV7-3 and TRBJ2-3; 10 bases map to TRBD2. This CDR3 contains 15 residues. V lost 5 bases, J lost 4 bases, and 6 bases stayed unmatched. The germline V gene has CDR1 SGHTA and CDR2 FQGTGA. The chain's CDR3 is CASSPSGRSSDTQYF. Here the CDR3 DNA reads TGTGCCAGCAGCCCTAGCGGGAGATCGTCAGATACGCAGTATTTT.

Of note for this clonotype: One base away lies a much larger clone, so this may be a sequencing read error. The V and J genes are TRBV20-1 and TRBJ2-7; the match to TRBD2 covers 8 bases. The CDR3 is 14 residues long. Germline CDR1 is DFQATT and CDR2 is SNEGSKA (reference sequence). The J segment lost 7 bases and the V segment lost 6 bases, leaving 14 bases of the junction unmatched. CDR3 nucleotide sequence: TGCAGTGCCCCCCCCAGCGGGAGTTACAATGAGCAGTACTTC. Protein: CSAPPSGSYNEQYF.